The 23 T cell receptor beta chains below come from one sample, sequenced in a study of T-cell memory formation after mild COVID-19. From the 5' RACE reads, TCRdb called clonotypes with MiXCR, one entry per CDR3 protein. The sample shows 470,000 or so distinct CDR3 sequences, roughly 18% of them seen only once. Sequencing was carried out using PBMCs or a T cell subset sorted from them (not recorded which). These receptors all stem from an adult woman who had mild COVID-19 (a few samples of this study predate the infection). Cell type and time point are not known.

The V call is TRBV15, the J call TRBJ1-1; D not certain. Trimming stripped 5 bases from V and 0 bases from J, with 10 bases between. The CDR3 spans 14 residues. CDR1 LNHNV and CDR2 YYDKDF come from the germline V gene (reference sequence). CDR3 residues: CATSQALLNTEAFF. CDR3 bases: TGTGCCACCAGCCAGGCTTTGCTGAACACTGAAGCTTTCTTT.

In this sample, this clonotype turned up a few times. The chain uses TRBV7-9 and TRBJ2-5; TRBD1 agrees at 7 bases. This CDR3 is 16 amino acids long. CDR1 SEHNR and CDR2 FQNEAQ come from the germline V gene (reference sequence). The V gene end was trimmed by 5 bases and the J gene end by 2 bases; junction bases not matched to a gene: 11. CDR3 DNA sequence: TGTGCCAGCAGCGCCTCCGGGACAGCTCTACAAGAGACCCAGTACTTC. It codes for CASSASGTALQETQYF. The full variable domain, in which reference TRBV7-9 and TRBJ2-5 provide the parts outside the CDR3, is DTGVSQNPRHKITKRGQNVTFRCDPISEHNRLYWYRQTLGQGPEFLTYFQNEAQLEKSRLLSDRFSAERPKGSFSTLEIQRTEQGDSAMYLCASSASGTALQETQYFGPGTRLLVL.

The rearrangement uses TRBV18 and TRBJ2-3, with D unclear. The germline V gene has CDR1 KGHSH and CDR2 LQKENI. CDR3 length: 14 residues. Trimming cost V 6 bases and J 1 base, with 11 bases left between them. In DNA, the CDR3 is TGTGCCAGCTCGTACGGTCAGCGCACAGATACGCAGTATTTT. It specifies CASSYGQRTDTQYF.

This clonotype was found a few times. This chain joins TRBV20-1 and TRBJ2-1, with 7 bases identical to TRBD1. The CDR3 totals 17 residues. Trimming at V came to 1 base and at J to 0 bases, leaving 9 bases not matched to a gene. The germline V gene has CDR1 DFQATT and CDR2 SNEGSKA (reference sequence). The CDR3 spells CSARVPRQGSSYNEQFF. The CDR3 DNA sequence: TGCAGTGCTAGAGTCCCCCGACAGGGAAGCTCCTACAATGAGCAGTTCTTC.

A single count supports this clonotype. V usage is TRBV6-5 and J usage is TRBJ2-6; D may be TRBD1 (6 bases). Between the trimmed V and J ends, which lost 4 bases and 5 bases, there was a span of 15 bases. This CDR3 contains 16 residues. Germline loops: CDR1 MNHEY, CDR2 SVGAGI. CDR3 sequence: CASSLTQGVWANVLTF. Here the CDR3 DNA reads TGTGCCAGCAGTTTAACACAGGGCGTGTGGGCCAACGTCCTGACTTTC.

This rearrangement joins TRBV7-9 to TRBJ2-5, with D uncertain. V was cut by 3 bases and J by 2 bases, with 10 bases left in between. The CDR3 loop spans 14 amino acids. In germline, CDR1 is SEHNR, CDR2 FQNEAQ (reference sequence). For the CDR3, the DNA is TGTGCCAGCAGCTTGCCTAGGATGCAAGAGACCCAGTACTTC. Protein: CASSLPRMQETQYF. Combining the CDR3 with reference TRBV7-9 and TRBJ2-5 gives the whole variable domain DTGVSQNPRHKITKRGQNVTFRCDPISEHNRLYWYRQTLGQGPEFLTYFQNEAQLEKSRLLSDRFSAERPKGSFSTLEIQRTEQGDSAMYLCASSLPRMQETQYFGPGTRLLVL.

The chain combines TRBV4-3 with TRBJ2-2; TRBD2 is a possible D gene (6 bases). Trimming left V 2 bases short and J 5 bases short, with 9 bases between. The germline CDR1 and CDR2 sequences are LGHNA and YSLEER. This CDR3 region has 14 residues. CDR3 loop: CASSQRRGTGELFF. The CDR3 nucleotides read TGCGCCAGCAGCCAAAGGCGGGGTACCGGGGAGCTGTTTTTT.

This clonotype occurred many times. This chain links TRBV5-1 with TRBJ2-1; TRBD1 aligns across 8 bases. Per the germline V gene, CDR1 is SGHRS and CDR2 is YFSETQ. V dropped 3 bases and J dropped 9; count of bases not matched to a gene: 2. There are 12 residues in the CDR3. For the CDR3, the DNA is TGCGCCAGCAGCTCAGGGGGCGGTGAGCAGTTCTTC. It yields the protein CASSSGGGEQFF.

This clonotype was detected only a few times. This chain uses TRBV28 with TRBJ2-7; no definite D call. The CDR3 has 13 residues. V lost 9 bases and J lost 2, with 14 bases in between. Germline V gene sequence: CDR1 MDHEN, CDR2 SYDVKM. CDR3 in DNA: TGTGCCAGTGGTGTTCTCCCCACCTACGAGCAGTACTTC. Translating it yields CASGVLPTYEQYF.

V usage is TRBV7-3 and J usage is TRBJ2-3; either TRBD1 or TRBD2 may supply D (5 bases each). V was cut by 4 bases and J by 5 bases, with 13 bases left in between. CDR3 length: 14 residues. The germline V gene encodes CDR1 SGHTA and CDR2 FQGTGA. CDR3 nucleotides: TGTGCCAGCAGCTCCGGGGCCTTAGGAGATACGCAGTATTTT. Its protein product is CASSSGALGDTQYF.

This chain joins TRBV19 and TRBJ2-2; possibly TRBD1 for D (6 bases). This CDR3 region has 15 residues. Germline CDR1 reads LNHDA; CDR2 reads SQIVND (reference sequence). Trimming took 6 bases from V and 5 from J, leaving 16 bases between them. For the CDR3, the DNA is TGTGCCAGTAGGGTAACAGGGTCGAGTACCGGGGAGCTGTTTTTT. The encoded protein is CASRVTGSSTGELFF.

This clonotype was seen only a few times. The V and J genes are TRBV5-5 and TRBJ2-7; D possibly corresponds to TRBD2 (5 bases). The CDR3 extends over 13 amino acids. CDR1 and CDR2 from the germline V gene are SGHKS and YYEKEE (reference sequence). Trimming took off 4 bases at V and 4 bases at J, with 12 bases between the two ends. The CDR3 here is CASSTSTTYEQYF. The DNA of the CDR3 is TGTGCCAGCAGCACCTCGACTACATACGAGCAGTACTTC. The whole variable domain, remainder taken from reference TRBV5-5 and TRBJ2-7, is DAGVTQSPTHLIKTRGQQVTLRCSPISGHKSVSWYQQVLGQGPQFIFQYYEKEERGRGNFPDRFSARQFPNYSSELNVNALLLGDSALYLCASSTSTTYEQYFGPGTRLTVT.

The V call is TRBV11-1, the J call TRBJ2-1; 8 bases are a match to TRBD1. CDR1 and CDR2 (germline): SGHAT, FQDESV (reference sequence). After removal of 4 bases from V and 3 bases from J, the junction contained 8 bases not matched to a gene. The CDR3 runs 16 residues. This chain's CDR3 is CASSSPTGEDYNEQFF. CDR3 bases: TGTGCCAGCAGCTCCCCGACAGGGGAGGACTACAATGAGCAGTTCTTC. The full variable domain, with the rest looked up from reference TRBV11-1 and TRBJ2-1, is EAEVAQSPRYKITEKSQAVAFWCDPISGHATLYWYRQILGQGPELLVQFQDESVVDDSQLPKDRFSAERLKGVDSTLKIQPAELGDSAMYLCASSSPTGEDYNEQFFGPGTRLTVL.

The chain combines TRBV11-1 with TRBJ2-1, with 9 bases identical to TRBD2. The ends lost 0 bases at V and 3 bases at J; junction bases unmatched: 6. The length of the CDR3 is 17 residues. CDR1 is SGHAT and CDR2 is FQDESV in the germline V gene (reference sequence). CDR3 nucleotides: TGTGCCAGCAGCTTAGCGCCTAGCGGGGTCCTCTACAATGAGCAGTTCTTC. Encoded protein: CASSLAPSGVLYNEQFF.

J is TRBJ1-4 and V is TRBV7-2; 8 bases are a match to TRBD1. The CDR3 has 14 amino acids. Losses at the gene ends were 5 bases for V and 6 bases for J; bases not matched to a gene: 5. CDR1 is SGHTA, CDR2 FQGNSA, per germline. The CDR3 sequence: CASSVTGAYEKLFF. The CDR3 DNA sequence: TGTGCCAGCAGCGTGACAGGGGCGTATGAAAAACTGTTTTTT.

This clonotype was seen at least ten times. This chain connects TRBV9 to TRBJ2-7; the match to TRBD1 covers 11 bases. Losses at the gene ends were 0 bases for V and 1 base for J; bases not matched to a gene: 3. Germline V gene lookup returns CDR1 SGDLS and CDR2 YYNGEE. This CDR3 has 16 residues. The DNA for the CDR3 is TGTGCCAGCAGCGTAGCCGGGACAGGGGGGTCCTACGAGCAGTACTTC. Its translation: CASSVAGTGGSYEQYF.

This clonotype has only a few counts. This rearrangement joins TRBV24-1 to TRBJ2-5; 10 nucleotides match TRBD2. Germline V gives CDR1 KGHDR, CDR2 SFDVKD. The length of the CDR3 is 16 residues. V shed 9 bases and J 1 base; nucleotides not matched to a gene: 10. CDR3 nucleotide sequence: TGTGCCACCGCTCCTAGGGGGACTAGCGTCCAAGAGACCCAGTACTTC. Translated, it gives CATAPRGTSVQETQYF.

This sequence joins TRBV30 and TRBJ1-1, with TRBD1 identical over 9 bases. V was clipped by 2 bases and J by 1 base; unmatched bases: 2. Germline CDR1 reads GTSNPN; CDR2 reads SVGIG (reference sequence). This CDR3 has 14 amino acids. The CDR3 sequence: CAWSTGQGNTEAFF. Here the CDR3 DNA reads TGTGCCTGGAGTACGGGACAGGGGAACACTGAAGCTTTCTTT. The entire variable domain, with the rest obtained from reference TRBV30 and TRBJ1-1, is as follows: SQTIHQWPATLVQPVGSPLSLECTVEGTSNPNLYWYRQAAGRGLQLLFYSVGIGQISSEVPQNLSASRPQDRQFILSSKKLLLSDSGFYLCAWSTGQGNTEAFFGQGTRLTVV.

The chain uses TRBV20-1 and TRBJ2-7; 10 positions agree with TRBD2. This CDR3 has 17 residues. Per the germline V gene, CDR1 is DFQATT and CDR2 is SNEGSKA (reference sequence). Trimming at V came to 6 bases and at J to 0 bases, leaving 14 bases not matched to a gene. The CDR3 bases are TGCAGTGCCACAGCTCTAGCGGGGGTCGGGAGCTCCTACGAGCAGTACTTC. This encodes CSATALAGVGSSYEQYF.

This clonotype turned up a few times. The rearrangement uses TRBV3-1 and TRBJ2-1; TRBD1 aligns across 8 bases. The CDR3 is 13 amino acids. Per germline, CDR1 LGHDT and CDR2 YNNKEL (reference sequence). Losses at the gene ends were 3 bases for V and 11 bases for J; bases not matched to a gene: 6. CDR3 nucleotide sequence: TGTGCCAGCAGCCAGGACAGGGTCAGGAAGCAGTTCTTC. Protein: CASSQDRVRKQFF.

This clonotype has more than one count but fewer than ten. CDR3 bases: TGCAGTGCTGACCAGACAGGGGGCGGCTACACCTTC. Protein: CSADQTGGGYTF. This sequence joins TRBV20-1 and TRBJ1-2, with TRBD1 matching 10 bases. Germline V gives CDR1 DFQATT, CDR2 SNEGSKA (reference sequence). This CDR3 has 12 amino acids. Germline trimming cut 5 bases from V and 8 bases from J; bases unmatched to any gene: 5.

The CDR3 DNA reads as TGTGCCAGCAGCTCGACTAGCGGGAGAAGCGATGAGCAGTTCTTC. It codes for CASSSTSGRSDEQFF. The chain combines TRBV7-2 with TRBJ2-1, with TRBD2 identical over 12 bases. The V segment lost 4 bases and the J segment 8 bases; nucleotides outside the gene matches: 6. This CDR3 comprises 15 residues. Germline V gives CDR1 SGHTA, CDR2 FQGNSA.

The chain carries TRBV5-1 and TRBJ2-1; unclear D gene. The CDR3 runs to 14 residues. Germline V gene lookup returns CDR1 SGHRS and CDR2 YFSETQ. V was shortened by 4 bases and J by 8 bases, with 16 bases between the two germline ends. Here the CDR3 DNA reads TGCGCCAGCAGCAGTGATGGTATTACGGATGAGCAGTTCTTC. This translates into CASSSDGITDEQFF. Combining the CDR3 with reference TRBV5-1 and TRBJ2-1 gives the whole variable domain KAGVTQTPRYLIKTRGQQVTLSCSPISGHRSVSWYQQTPGQGLQFLFEYFSETQRNKGNFPGRFSGRQFSNSRSEMNVSTLELGDSALYLCASSSDGITDEQFFGPGTRLTVL.